This TCR beta chain was documented in a study of T cells of healthy individuals. TCRdb redid the calling of the 5' RACE reads with MiXCR, one entry per CDR3 protein. The sample includes more than 85,000 distinct CDR3 sequences, approximately 16% of them seen just once. This CDR3 has 15 amino acids. The germline V gene has CDR1 MDHEN and CDR2 SYDVKM. Trimming removed 3 bases at V and 5 bases at J, with 14 bases between. This clonotype was recorded at least ten times. V usage is TRBV28 and J usage is TRBJ1-5; maybe TRBD1 (5 bases). This receptor was taken from a human donor in good health. CDR3 coding DNA: TGTGCCAGCAGTTTGTCGTCGGAAGGGGATCAGCCCCAGCATTTT. Amino acid sequence: CASSLSSEGDQPQHF.